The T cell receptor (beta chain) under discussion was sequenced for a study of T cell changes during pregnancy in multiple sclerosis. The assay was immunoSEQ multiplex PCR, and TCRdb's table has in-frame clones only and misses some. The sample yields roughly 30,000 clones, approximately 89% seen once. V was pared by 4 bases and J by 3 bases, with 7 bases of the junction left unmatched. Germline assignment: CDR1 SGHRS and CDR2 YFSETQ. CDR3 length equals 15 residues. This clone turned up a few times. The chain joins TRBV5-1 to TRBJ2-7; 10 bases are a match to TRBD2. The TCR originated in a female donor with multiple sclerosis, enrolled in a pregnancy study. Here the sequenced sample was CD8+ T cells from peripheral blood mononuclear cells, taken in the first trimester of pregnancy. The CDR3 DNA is TGCGCCAGCAGCCCGGGACTAGCGATCCTCTACGAGCAGTACTTC. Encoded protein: CASSPGLAILYEQYF.